The 12 T cell receptor beta chains below were found in one sample sequenced in a study of blood T cell repertoires in COVID-19. Sequenced by immunoSEQ multiplex PCR; TCRdb stores in-frame clones only, minus some. Seen here are 120,000 to 150,000 clones, roughly 80% observed once, and the top ten hold roughly 4.9%. The sequencing input was peripheral blood. Source of these receptors: a human donor in a cohort sampled during active COVID-19.

In nucleotides, the CDR3 is TGCACCAGCAGCCAAGATCTTTGTAGCGGGGAGTTCATAGCCAAAAACATTCAGTACTTC. Its translation: CTSSQDLCSGEFIAKNIQYF. This sequence joins TRBV1 and TRBJ2-4; TRBD2, the table's D call, lacks a check against the DNA. TRBV1 is flagged as a pseudogene. The CDR3 consists of 20 residues.

The chain links TRBV6-5 to TRBJ2-5, with 7 bases identical to TRBD1. Looked up from germline, CDR1 is MNHEY and CDR2 is SVGAGI. The CDR3 is 15 amino acids. The V segment lost 5 bases and the J segment 1 base; nucleotides outside the gene matches: 7. The CDR3 DNA reads TGTGCCAGCAGTAGGACAGGACACCCCCAAGAGACCCAGTACTTC. Translating gives CASSRTGHPQETQYF.

In this sample, this clone turned up once. The chain is built from TRBV5-3 and TRBJ1-4, with TRBD1 as a possible D gene (5 bases). TRBV5-3 is treated as an ORF (open reading frame) with a function not yet certain. The CDR3 consists of 13 residues. The V and J ends lost 10 bases and 8 bases respectively, with 18 bases between them. CDR3 nucleotides: TGTGCCCCCCGGCGGCGGAGGGGAGAAAAACTGTTTTTT. This translates into CAPRRRRGEKLFF.

The chain employs TRBV19 and TRBJ2-1; 11 bases are a match to TRBD2. Per the germline V gene, CDR1 is LNHDA and CDR2 is SQIVND (reference sequence). This CDR3 is built from 13 residues. With V trimmed by 2 bases and J by 11 bases, 2 bases remained unmatched. The DNA of the CDR3 is TGTGCCAGTAGTATACGACTAGCGGGACAGCAGTTCTTC. Encoded protein: CASSIRLAGQQFF.

In its sample, this clone was seen a few times. The chain joins TRBV25-1 to TRBJ2-2, with 9 positions matching TRBD1. The trim removed 5 bases at V and 3 bases at J, leaving 4 bases unmatched. CDR1 is MGHDK and CDR2 is SYGVNS in the germline V gene. The CDR3 is made up of 15 amino acids. The chain's CDR3 is CASSQGQGYTGELFF. Written as DNA, the CDR3 is TGTGCCAGCAGTCAGGGACAGGGCTACACCGGGGAGCTGTTTTTT.

The V gene is TRBV5-1, the J gene TRBJ2-5, with D unresolved. This CDR3 has 14 amino acids. V lost 0 bases, J lost 5 bases, and 11 bases lay in between. In germline, CDR1 is SGHRS, CDR2 YFSETQ. The CDR3 DNA reads as TGCGCCAGCAGCTTGGCACTCGGGTGGGAGACCCAGTACTTC. This translates into CASSLALGWETQYF.

The chain is built from TRBV12-5 and TRBJ2-5; TRBD2 matches at 10 bases. CDR1 LGHNT and CDR2 FRNRAP come from the germline V gene. CDR3 length: 14 residues. The J segment lost 6 bases and the V segment lost 5 bases, leaving 6 bases of the junction unmatched. The CDR3 loop is CASGISGGAKTQYF. CDR3 sequence (DNA): TGTGCTAGTGGTATAAGCGGGGGGGCAAAGACCCAGTACTTC.

This clone appeared a single time. The CDR3: CASSFGRGYTF. The CDR3 bases are TGTGCCAGCAGTTTTGGGCGCGGCTACACCTTC. This rearrangement joins TRBV28 to TRBJ1-2; D ambiguous. Germline values: CDR1 MDHEN, CDR2 SYDVKM. Between the trimmed V and J ends, which lost 3 bases and 8 bases, there was a span of 7 bases. CDR3 length equals 11 residues.

The chain carries TRBV7-8 and TRBJ1-4; D may be TRBD1 (5 bases). The CDR3 length is 16 residues. Trimming left V 3 bases short and J 12 bases short, with 23 bases between. Germline V gene data show CDR1 as SGHVS and CDR2 as FQNEAQ. The CDR3 coding sequence is TGTGCCAGCAGCTTGCGGGAGGGGTCCGACGGGTGGGAACTGTTTTTT. Protein sequence: CASSLREGSDGWELFF. Full variable domain (missing parts from reference TRBV7-8 and TRBJ1-4): GAGVSQSPRYKVAKRGQDVALRCDPISGHVSLFWYQQALGQGPEFLTYFQNEAQLDKSGLPSDRFFAERPEGSVSTLKIQRTQQEDSAVYLCASSLREGSDGWELFFGSGTQLSVL.

CDR3 DNA: TGTGCCAGCAGTTTATCCCTCGGGACAGCCGACACAGATACGCAGTATTTT. As protein: CASSLSLGTADTDTQYF. The rearrangement uses TRBV27 and TRBJ2-3; 7 bases match TRBD1. This CDR3 has 17 residues. The germline V gene encodes CDR1 MNHEY and CDR2 SMNVEV (reference sequence). The trim removed 0 bases at V and 2 bases at J, leaving 8 bases unmatched.

The chain links TRBV27 to TRBJ2-7; 8 bases are shared with TRBD1. The CDR3 spans 13 residues. In germline, CDR1 is MNHEY, CDR2 SMNVEV (reference sequence). The junction had 3 bases not matched to a gene; V was cut back by 6 bases and J by 2 bases. This chain's CDR3 is CASRRQGPYEQYF. CDR3 DNA: TGTGCCAGCAGAAGACAGGGGCCCTACGAGCAGTACTTC.

This sequence joins TRBV29-1 and TRBJ2-5; TRBD2 is a possible D gene (5 bases). Germline V lookup: CDR1 SQVTM, CDR2 ANQGSEA. The length of the CDR3 is 17 residues. With 5 bases removed from V and 4 bases from J, the gap between germline ends came to 26 bases. CDR3 sequence (DNA): TGCAGCGTTTTGGGGTATTCCGGGAAGCCCGATGGAGAGACCCAGTACTTC. This encodes CSVLGYSGKPDGETQYF.